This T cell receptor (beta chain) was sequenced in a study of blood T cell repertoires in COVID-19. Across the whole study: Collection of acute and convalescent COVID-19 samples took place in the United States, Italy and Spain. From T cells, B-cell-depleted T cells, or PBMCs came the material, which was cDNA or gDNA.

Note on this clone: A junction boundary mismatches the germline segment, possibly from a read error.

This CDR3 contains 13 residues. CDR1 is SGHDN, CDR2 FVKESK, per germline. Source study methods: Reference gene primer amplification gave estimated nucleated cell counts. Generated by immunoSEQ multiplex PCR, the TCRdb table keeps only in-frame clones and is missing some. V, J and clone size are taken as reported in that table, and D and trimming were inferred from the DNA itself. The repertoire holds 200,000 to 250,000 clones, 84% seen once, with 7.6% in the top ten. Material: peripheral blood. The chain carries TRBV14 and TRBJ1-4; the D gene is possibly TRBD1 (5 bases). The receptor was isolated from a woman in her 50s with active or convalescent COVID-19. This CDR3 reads CVSSQARGEKLFF. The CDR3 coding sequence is TGTGTCAGCAGCCAAGCCCGGGGGGAAAAACTGTTTTTT.